The T cell receptor (beta chain) under discussion was sequenced for a study of blood T cell repertoires in COVID-19. Repertoires were generated with immunoSEQ multiplex PCR, while TCRdb's copy carries only in-frame clones and drops some. The table lists around 120,000 clones, over 80% of them singletons. The CDR3 runs to 14 residues. Germline V gives CDR1 SEHNR, CDR2 FQNEAQ (reference sequence). The V end was cut by 2 bases, the J end by 3 bases, with 10 bases between. Sequenced sample: peripheral blood. This receptor was taken from a woman aged 70-85 years with acute or convalescent COVID-19. V usage is TRBV7-9 and J usage is TRBJ1-1; D may be TRBD1 (6 bases). In DNA form, the CDR3 reads TGTGCCAGCAGCTTAACCCCAGGGGACACTGAAGCTTTCTTT. It encodes CASSLTPGDTEAFF.